This T cell receptor (beta chain) was captured in a study of cytomegalovirus exposure and HLA in healthy donors. Study-wide findings and caveats: Productive rates of about 90% or about 30% were seen for most TCR beta V segments in an earlier analysis. Common viral pathogens were later found to be apparently linked to several of the most significant clusters. Altogether, some 170 TCR beta chains were recorded as cytomegalovirus-associated.

The CDR3 is 14 amino acids. Germline-derived CDR1 and CDR2 are SEHNR and FQNEAQ (reference sequence). The germline V and J ends were trimmed by 3 bases and 7 bases, with 13 bases remaining between them. 60 Vbeta and 13 Jbeta primers were used in PCR. Produced via immunoSEQ multiplex PCR; TCRdb's table is partial and in-frame only. The sample yields about 190,000 clones, 12% seen once. As for this clone: The target antigen is unknown.

The rearrangement links TRBV7-9 to TRBJ1-5; TRBD1 is a possible D gene (5 bases). The sample consisted of PBMCs. This receptor was taken from a man aged 50 or older in good health and CMV-seropositive. The CDR3 reads CASSFPGMYQPQHF. Written as DNA, the CDR3 is TGTGCCAGCAGCTTTCCAGGGATGTACCAGCCCCAGCATTTT.